Reported below is one T cell receptor beta chain. The record originates from a study of Ad26.COV2.S vaccination and SARS-CoV-2 variants. Germline CDR1 is SNHLY and CDR2 is FYNNEI. V gave up 4 bases and J gave up 3 bases, with 21 bases separating them. The CDR3 length is 17 residues. Sample treatment: 19 received Ad26.COV2.S at low or high dose, single or two shots; a few received placebo; per-sample allocation not given. Sampling was performed 63 days after the first vaccine or placebo injection. The repertoire was sequenced with immunoSEQ multiplex PCR; TCRdb's copy has only in-frame clones and lacks some. The repertoire holds about 500,000 clones, with 89% as singletons.

The rearrangement joins TRBV2 to TRBJ1-1, with D unclear. This material consisted of peripheral blood, taken in a trial of Ad26.COV2.S vaccine versus placebo. The TCR was taken from a person between 18 and 60 years old who received the Ad26.COV2.S COVID-19 vaccine or a placebo. The CDR3 reads CASSGGRHLAWDTEAFF. The CDR3 DNA is TGTGCCAGCAGTGGTGGGAGACATTTAGCCTGGGACACTGAAGCTTTCTTT.